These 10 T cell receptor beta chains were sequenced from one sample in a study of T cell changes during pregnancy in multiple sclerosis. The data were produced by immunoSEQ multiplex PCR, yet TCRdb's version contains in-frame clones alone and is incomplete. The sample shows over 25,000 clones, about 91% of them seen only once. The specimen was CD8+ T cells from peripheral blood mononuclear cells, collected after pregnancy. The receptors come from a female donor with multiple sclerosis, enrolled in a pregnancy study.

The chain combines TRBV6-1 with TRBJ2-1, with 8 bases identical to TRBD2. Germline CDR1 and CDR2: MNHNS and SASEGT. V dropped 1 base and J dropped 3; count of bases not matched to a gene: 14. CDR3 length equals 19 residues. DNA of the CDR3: TGTGCCAGCAGTGAAGTGGGTATGGGACTAGGATCCCTCTACAATGAGCAGTTCTTC. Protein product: CASSEVGMGLGSLYNEQFF.

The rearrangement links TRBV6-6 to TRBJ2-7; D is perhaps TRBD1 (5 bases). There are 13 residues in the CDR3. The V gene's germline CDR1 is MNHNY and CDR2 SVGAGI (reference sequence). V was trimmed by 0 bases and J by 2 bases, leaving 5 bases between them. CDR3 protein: CASSYSDTYEQYF. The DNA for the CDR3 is TGTGCCAGCAGTTACTCGGACACCTACGAGCAGTACTTC.

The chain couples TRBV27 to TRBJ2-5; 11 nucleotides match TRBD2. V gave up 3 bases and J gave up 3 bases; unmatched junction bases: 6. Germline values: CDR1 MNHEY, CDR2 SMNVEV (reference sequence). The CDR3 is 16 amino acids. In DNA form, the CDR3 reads TGTGCCAGCAGTTTGTTAGCGGGAGGGCCCAAAGAGACCCAGTACTTC. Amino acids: CASSLLAGGPKETQYF.

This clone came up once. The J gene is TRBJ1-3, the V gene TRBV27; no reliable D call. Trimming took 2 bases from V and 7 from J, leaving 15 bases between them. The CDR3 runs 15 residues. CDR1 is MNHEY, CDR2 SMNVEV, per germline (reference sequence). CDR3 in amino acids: CASSLNGNIGNTIYF. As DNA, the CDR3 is TGTGCCAGCAGTTTAAACGGGAATATAGGGAACACCATATATTTT.

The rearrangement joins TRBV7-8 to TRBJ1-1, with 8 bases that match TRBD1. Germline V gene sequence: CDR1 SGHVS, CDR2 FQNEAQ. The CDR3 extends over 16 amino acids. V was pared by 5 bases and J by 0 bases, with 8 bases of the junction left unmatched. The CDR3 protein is CASSDRGLQMNTEAFF. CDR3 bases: TGTGCCAGCAGCGACAGGGGATTGCAAATGAACACTGAAGCTTTCTTT.

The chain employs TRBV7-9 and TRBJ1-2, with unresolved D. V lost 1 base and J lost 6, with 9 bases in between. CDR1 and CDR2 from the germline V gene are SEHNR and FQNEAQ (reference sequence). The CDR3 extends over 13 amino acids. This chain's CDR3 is CASSLVYMDGYTF. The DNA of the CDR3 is TGTGCCAGCAGCTTAGTTTACATGGATGGCTACACCTTC.

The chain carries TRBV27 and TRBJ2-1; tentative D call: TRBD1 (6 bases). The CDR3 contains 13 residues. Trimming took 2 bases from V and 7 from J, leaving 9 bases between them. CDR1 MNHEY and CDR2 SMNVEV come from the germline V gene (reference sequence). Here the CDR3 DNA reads TGTGCCAGCAGTTTAGGCAGGGGAAATGAGCAGTTCTTC. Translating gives CASSLGRGNEQFF.

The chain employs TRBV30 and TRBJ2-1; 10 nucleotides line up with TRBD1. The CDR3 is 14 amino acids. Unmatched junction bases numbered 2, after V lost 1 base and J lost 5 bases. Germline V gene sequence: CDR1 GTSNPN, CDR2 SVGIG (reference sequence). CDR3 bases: TGTGCCTGGAGTGCCGGGACAGGGGACAATGAGCAGTTCTTC. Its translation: CAWSAGTGDNEQFF.

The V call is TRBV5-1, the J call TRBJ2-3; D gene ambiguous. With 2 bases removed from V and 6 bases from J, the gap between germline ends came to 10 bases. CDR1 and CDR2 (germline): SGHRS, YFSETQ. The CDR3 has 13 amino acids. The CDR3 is CASSFETRDTQYF. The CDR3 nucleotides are TGCGCCAGCAGCTTTGAAACGAGGGATACGCAGTATTTT.

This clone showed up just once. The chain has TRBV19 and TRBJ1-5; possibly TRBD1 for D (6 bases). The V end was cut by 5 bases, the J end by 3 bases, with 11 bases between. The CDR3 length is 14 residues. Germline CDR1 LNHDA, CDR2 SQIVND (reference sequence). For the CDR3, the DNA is TGTGCCAGTAGTTTCGGGGACACCAATCAGCCCCAGCATTTT. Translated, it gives CASSFGDTNQPQHF.